Following are 15 T cell receptor beta chains from one sample sequenced in a study of Graves' ophthalmopathy and Graves' hyperthyroidism. Using RNA transcripts, the TCR beta CDR3 regions were amplified. An initial RT-PCR round employing HTBI primers preceded a second-round multiplex PCR. TCRdb redid the calling of the multiplex PCR reads with MiXCR, one entry per CDR3 protein. Of 650,000 to 800,000 distinct CDR3 sequences listed, roughly two fifths were seen once; the top ten hold under 3.5%. Sequenced input: peripheral blood. The receptors shown here come from an adult man with Graves' ophthalmopathy.

The chain uses TRBV11-1 and TRBJ1-1; D remains ambiguous. The germline V gene has CDR1 SGHAT and CDR2 FQDESV (reference sequence). The CDR3 sequence is 13 residues long. Trimming shortened V by 8 bases and J by 1 base, and 11 bases separated the two germline ends. The CDR3 DNA reads TGTGCCAGCGTCAGTTACCGGAACACTGAAGCTTTCTTT. Amino acid sequence: CASVSYRNTEAFF.

This clonotype was observed many times. The V call is TRBV19, the J call TRBJ1-5; no reliable D call. Trimming left V 3 bases short and J 7 bases short, with 16 bases between. Germline CDR1 and CDR2: LNHDA and SQIVND (reference sequence). The CDR3 is 15 amino acids. The CDR3 here is CASSIVRKDVQPQHF. The CDR3 region has the DNA TGTGCCAGTAGTATCGTTAGGAAGGACGTACAGCCCCAGCATTTT.

Ten or more counts support this clonotype. The chain couples TRBV7-2 to TRBJ2-5; D unresolved. The CDR3 runs 15 residues. V was shortened by 1 base and J by 1 base, with 10 bases between the two germline ends. Germline assignment: CDR1 SGHTA and CDR2 FQGNSA. This CDR3 is CASSLVGGSQETQYF. DNA of the CDR3: TGTGCCAGCAGCTTAGTGGGTGGAAGCCAAGAGACCCAGTACTTC.

A word on this clonotype: This may come from a read error, since a much larger clone is one base off. The chain couples TRBV4-1 to TRBJ1-5; 7 bases match TRBD1. Germline CDR1 is MGHRA and CDR2 is YSYEKL. There are 16 residues in the CDR3. J was trimmed by 1 base and V by 2 bases; bases with no gene match: 5. CDR3 region: CASSQSRGQSNQPQHF. The CDR3 nucleotides read TGCGCCAGCAGCCAAAGCAGGGGACAGAGCAATCAGCCCCAGCATTTT.

The V and J genes are TRBV20-1 and TRBJ2-5; 8 positions match TRBD2. With 2 bases clipped from V and 2 bases from J, the junction kept 7 bases outside the gene matches. CDR3 length equals 15 residues. Germline assignment: CDR1 DFQATT and CDR2 SNEGSKA (reference sequence). The CDR3 coding sequence is TGCAGTGCTAGACCTCTAGCGGGTCTACAAGAGACCCAGTACTTC. Protein: CSARPLAGLQETQYF.

This clonotype was counted many times. The chain links TRBV7-9 to TRBJ2-7, with TRBD1 matching over 8 bases. Germline-derived CDR1 and CDR2 are SEHNR and FQNEAQ (reference sequence). This CDR3 contains 14 residues. V was clipped by 5 bases and J by 3 bases; unmatched bases: 6. CDR3 sequence reads: CASSPRDRRYEQYF. The CDR3, as DNA: TGTGCCAGCAGCCCCCGGGACAGGCGCTACGAGCAGTACTTC.

This clonotype was counted at least ten times. The chain carries TRBV19 and TRBJ1-5; 8 nucleotides agree with TRBD1. There are 15 residues in the CDR3. V trimming: 6 bases; J trimming: 0 bases; junction bases outside the gene matches: 4. The germline gives CDR1 LNHDA, CDR2 SQIVND (reference sequence). In nucleotides, the CDR3 is TGTGCCAGTAGGACCCAGGGGGCTAGCAATCAGCCCCAGCATTTT. Amino acids: CASRTQGASNQPQHF.

The chain combines TRBV20-1 with TRBJ2-7; 13 positions match TRBD2. The V gene end was trimmed by 4 bases and the J gene end by 3 bases; junction bases not matched to a gene: 6. CDR1 DFQATT and CDR2 SNEGSKA come from the germline V gene (reference sequence). This CDR3 is 15 amino acids long. For the CDR3, the DNA is TGCAGTGCTACACCCGGGACTAGCGGGAACTACGAGCAGTACTTC. Translation gives CSATPGTSGNYEQYF.

The chain combines TRBV7-9 with TRBJ2-1; tentative D call: TRBD1 (5 bases). The ends were cut back, 7 bases at V and 6 bases at J, with 16 bases in the middle. This CDR3 contains 14 residues. From germline, CDR1 is SEHNR and CDR2 FQNEAQ (reference sequence). This CDR3 is CASTPKGIGNEQFF. In nucleotides, the CDR3 is TGTGCCAGCACCCCGAAGGGGATTGGCAATGAGCAGTTCTTC.

J is TRBJ1-2 and V is TRBV29-1; weak D call: TRBD1 (6 bases). Trimming removed 6 bases at V and 7 bases at J, with 21 bases between. This CDR3 spans 14 amino acids. The germline CDR1 and CDR2 sequences are SQVTM and ANQGSEA. The DNA for the CDR3 is TGCAGCGTCGGGCAGGGGAAAGTCTCTGGTGGCTACACCTTC. Protein sequence: CSVGQGKVSGGYTF. Drawing the rest from reference TRBV29-1 and TRBJ1-2, the complete variable domain is SAVISQKPSRDICQRGTSLTIQCQVDSQVTMMFWYRQQPGQSLTLIATANQGSEATYESGFVIDKFPISRPNLTFSTLTVSNMSPEDSSIYLCSVGQGKVSGGYTFGSGTRLTVV.

A remark on this clonotype: Just one base apart from a much larger clone, this may be a read error. V is TRBV5-4 and J is TRBJ2-5, with D perhaps matching TRBD2 (5 bases). Germline-derived CDR1 and CDR2 are SGHNT and YYREEE (reference sequence). There are 13 residues in the CDR3. CDR3 loop: CAGSLDRAGTQYF. Written as DNA, the CDR3 is TGTGCCGGCAGCTTGGATCGTGCGGGGACCCAGTACTTC.

The chain has TRBV6-5 and TRBJ2-5; the D call may be TRBD1 or TRBD2 (5 bases each). This CDR3 has 15 amino acids. In germline, CDR1 is MNHEY, CDR2 SVGAGI. Trimming removed 0 bases from V and 4 bases from J, with 12 bases in between. The CDR3 here is CASSYSGAGAETQYF. CDR3 coding DNA: TGTGCCAGCAGTTACTCCGGGGCAGGCGCAGAGACCCAGTACTTC.

This clonotype was recorded many times. V usage is TRBV9 and J usage is TRBJ1-2; 7 bases are a match to TRBD1. The CDR3 is 13 amino acids. The V gene's germline CDR1 is SGDLS and CDR2 YYNGEE. Trimming at V came to 0 bases and at J to 4 bases, leaving 0 bases not matched to a gene. CDR3 region: CASSVGDSYGYTF. Written as DNA, the CDR3 is TGTGCCAGCAGCGTAGGGGACAGCTATGGCTACACCTTC.

This clonotype was seen at least ten times. The chain employs TRBV5-1 and TRBJ2-6; no definite D call. Germline CDR1 SGHRS, CDR2 YFSETQ. This CDR3 is built from 16 residues. V lost 4 bases to trimming and J lost 4 bases, with 15 bases between them. CDR3 in amino acids: CASSLQQSSGANVLTF. DNA of the CDR3: TGCGCCAGCAGCCTCCAACAGAGTTCCGGGGCCAACGTCCTGACTTTC.

This chain joins TRBV11-1 and TRBJ2-7, with 10 nucleotides matching TRBD2. V trimming: 4 bases; J trimming: 6 bases; junction bases outside the gene matches: 6. In germline, CDR1 is SGHAT, CDR2 FQDESV (reference sequence). This CDR3 region has 14 residues. The CDR3 coding sequence is TGTGCCAGCAGCTCCACTAGCGGGATGGCCGAGCAGTACTTC. This encodes CASSSTSGMAEQYF.